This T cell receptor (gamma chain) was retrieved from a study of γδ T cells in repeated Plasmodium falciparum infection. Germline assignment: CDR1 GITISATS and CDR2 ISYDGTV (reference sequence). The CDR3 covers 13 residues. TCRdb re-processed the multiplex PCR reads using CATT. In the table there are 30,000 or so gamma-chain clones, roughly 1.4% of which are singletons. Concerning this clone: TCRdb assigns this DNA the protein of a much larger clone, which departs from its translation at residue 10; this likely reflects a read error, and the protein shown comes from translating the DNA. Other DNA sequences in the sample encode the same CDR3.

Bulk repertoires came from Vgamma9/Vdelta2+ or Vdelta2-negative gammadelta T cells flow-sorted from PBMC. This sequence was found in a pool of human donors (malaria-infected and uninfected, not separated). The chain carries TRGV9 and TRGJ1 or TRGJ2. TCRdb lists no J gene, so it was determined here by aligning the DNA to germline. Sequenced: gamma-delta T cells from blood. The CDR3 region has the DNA TGTGCCTTGTGGGAGGCCCCCTTGTATAGGAAACTCTTT. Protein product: CALWEAPLYRKLF.